Following are 21 T cell receptor beta chains from one sample sequenced in a study of cytomegalovirus exposure and HLA in healthy donors. Repertoires were generated with immunoSEQ multiplex PCR, while TCRdb's copy carries only in-frame clones and drops some. Of tens of thousands of clones in the sample, under 95% were seen once. Sequenced material: PBMCs. These receptors were collected from a young woman in good health and CMV-seronegative.

Here the CDR3 reads CASKGVAGYTGELFF. DNA of the CDR3: TGCGCCAGCAAAGGGGTAGCGGGGTACACCGGGGAGCTGTTTTTT. The V and J genes are TRBV5-1 and TRBJ2-2; TRBD2 matches 8 bases. The germline V gene has CDR1 SGHRS and CDR2 YFSETQ. V shed 6 bases and J 3 bases; nucleotides not matched to a gene: 7. The CDR3 has 15 residues.

The genes are TRBV15 and TRBJ2-2, with D maybe TRBD2 (6 bases). Deletions cut 0 bases from V and 13 bases from J, with 24 bases between. CDR3 length: 17 amino acids. CDR1 and CDR2 from the germline V gene are LNHNV and YYDKDF (reference sequence). CDR3 DNA sequence: TGTGCCACCAGCAGAGATCAGGCCCTCGGCAGACCGGAGGGGCTGTTTTTT. Residues: CATSRDQALGRPEGLFF.

J is TRBJ1-2 and V is TRBV6-5, with 8 positions matching TRBD1. V shed 3 bases and J 6 bases; nucleotides not matched to a gene: 6. CDR1 is MNHEY and CDR2 is SVGAGI in the germline V gene. The CDR3 sequence is 14 residues long. This CDR3 reads CASSYSQGANGYTF. The CDR3 DNA reads as TGTGCCAGCAGTTATTCCCAGGGGGCGAATGGCTACACCTTC.

The chain combines TRBV4-1 with TRBJ2-7; 11 positions match TRBD1. Losses at the gene ends were 7 bases for V and 2 bases for J; bases not matched to a gene: 7. Germline V lookup: CDR1 MGHRA, CDR2 YSYEKL. The CDR3 is 15 residues long. The CDR3 spells CASNNPGQGAYEQYF. CDR3 DNA sequence: TGCGCCAGCAACAACCCGGGACAGGGGGCCTACGAGCAGTACTTC.

The V call is TRBV9, the J call TRBJ1-2; 8 nucleotides agree with TRBD1. The CDR3 covers 15 residues. The germline gives CDR1 SGDLS, CDR2 YYNGEE. The J segment lost 7 bases and the V segment lost 0 bases, leaving 8 bases of the junction unmatched. The CDR3 region is CASSVAQGVSGGYTF. CDR3 nucleotide sequence: TGTGCCAGCAGCGTAGCACAGGGGGTTTCGGGTGGCTACACCTTC.

About this clone: The germline gene is not matched at one end of the junction; a read error may be the cause. The chain employs TRBV6-5 and TRBJ2-7; 12 bases match TRBD2. The germline CDR1 and CDR2 sequences are MNHEY and SVGAGI. The CDR3 has 14 residues. CDR3 nucleotides: TGTGCCAGCAGTTACTCGCGGACTAGCGGGAAAGGGTTCTTC. This translates into CASSYSRTSGKGFF.

V gene TRBV19 combines with J gene TRBJ2-1; 8 bases align to TRBD1. Looked up from germline, CDR1 is LNHDA and CDR2 is SQIVND (reference sequence). This CDR3 region has 14 residues. Unmatched junction bases numbered 4, after V lost 5 bases and J lost 4 bases. CDR3 amino acids: CASSGRQGYNEQFF. The CDR3 DNA reads as TGTGCCAGTAGTGGACGACAGGGGTACAATGAGCAGTTCTTC.

The rearrangement links TRBV1 to TRBJ2-1; the listed D gene, TRBD1, was not tested against the DNA. TRBV1 constitutes a pseudogene. The CDR3 is made up of 16 amino acids. The CDR3 bases are TGCACCAGCAGCCAAGAACGCAGGTCGTCCTACAATGAGCAGTTCTTC. It is translated as CTSSQERRSSYNEQFF.

The chain employs TRBV7-9 and TRBJ2-3; TRBD2 is a possible D gene (5 bases). The CDR3 has 14 amino acids. Trimming shortened V by 5 bases and J by 2 bases, and 11 bases separated the two germline ends. Germline CDR1 reads SEHNR; CDR2 reads FQNEAQ (reference sequence). Here the CDR3 DNA reads TGTGCCAGCAGCATAAGCGGATTCACAGATACGCAGTATTTT. This codes for CASSISGFTDTQYF.

The V call is TRBV6-1, the J call TRBJ1-3; 7 positions match TRBD1. The V and J ends lost 7 bases and 0 bases, in that order; junction bases with no gene match: 6. The CDR3 totals 15 residues. Germline-derived CDR1 and CDR2 are MNHNS and SASEGT. The CDR3 nucleotides are TGTGCCAGCACAACAGGGGTTAACTCTGGAAACACCATATATTTT. This translates into CASTTGVNSGNTIYF.

The rearrangement joins TRBV5-1 to TRBJ1-1; D gene uncertain. The germline CDR1 and CDR2 sequences are SGHRS and YFSETQ. CDR3 length equals 12 residues. Between the trimmed V and J ends, which lost 1 base and 7 bases, there was a span of 8 bases. In DNA, the CDR3 is TGCGCCAGCAGCTTGCGTCCGGGTGAAGCTTTCTTT. It specifies CASSLRPGEAFF.

The V gene is TRBV18, the J gene TRBJ2-5, with a weak D call TRBD2 (5 bases). CDR1 and CDR2 from the germline V gene are KGHSH and LQKENI. This CDR3 has 16 residues. Trimming removed 6 bases from V and 4 bases from J, with 21 bases in between. CDR3 DNA sequence: TGTGCCAGCTCCCCCACGGAGCGGCTCGTTGGAGAGACCCAGTACTTC. Its translation: CASSPTERLVGETQYF.

This clone was observed once. The chain links TRBV18 to TRBJ2-3, with 8 bases identical to TRBD1. CDR1 is KGHSH and CDR2 is LQKENI in the germline V gene. The CDR3 contains 17 residues. J was trimmed by 1 base and V by 3 bases; bases with no gene match: 9. DNA for the CDR3: TGTGCCAGCTCACCCCTTCAGGGGGCTGCGGGCACAGATACGCAGTATTTT. Amino acids: CASSPLQGAAGTDTQYF.

There are a few counts of this clone. J is TRBJ2-1 and V is TRBV29-1; weak D call: TRBD1 (6 bases). V lost 7 bases, J lost 15 bases, and 22 bases lay in between. The CDR3 is made up of 12 amino acids. In germline, CDR1 is SQVTM, CDR2 ANQGSEA. CDR3 in amino acids: CSGSLNRENPFF. The DNA of the CDR3 is TGCAGCGGATCCCTAAACAGGGAGAATCCGTTCTTC.

This clone was detected only once. CDR3 sequence: CASSIDPGGNRNQPQHF. CDR3 DNA: TGTGCCAGTAGTATAGATCCGGGGGGTAATCGCAATCAGCCCCAGCATTTT. The genes are TRBV19 and TRBJ1-5; weak D call: TRBD1 (5 bases). CDR1 is LNHDA and CDR2 is SQIVND in the germline V gene (reference sequence). The ends were cut back, 0 bases at V and 2 bases at J, with 14 bases in the middle. CDR3 size: 17 residues.

This chain links TRBV21-1 with TRBJ2-1; the listed D gene, TRBD2, was not tested against the DNA. TRBV21-1 constitutes a pseudogene. The length of the CDR3 is 18 residues. CDR3 DNA: TGTGCCAGCAGCAAATATCGGGTTTGCGGGGGTCGGCACAATGAGCAGTTCTTC. It encodes CASSKYRVCGGRHNEQFF.

The rearrangement joins TRBV19 to TRBJ1-3, with D maybe TRBD1 (6 bases). Germline values: CDR1 LNHDA, CDR2 SQIVND (reference sequence). The CDR3 loop spans 14 amino acids. Trimming took off 5 bases at V and 8 bases at J, with 16 bases between the two ends. The CDR3, as DNA: TGTGCCAGTAGTGCGGACAGAAGTCGGGACACCATATATTTT. This codes for CASSADRSRDTIYF.

CDR3 sequence (DNA): TGTGCCAGCAGCAGGCGGGGACCGTACTCTGGGGCCAACGTCCTGACTTTC. Its protein is CASSRRGPYSGANVLTF. The chain is built from TRBV7-2 and TRBJ2-6; tentative D call: TRBD2 (6 bases). Trimming left V 5 bases short and J 0 bases short, with 14 bases between. The CDR3 is made up of 17 amino acids. Germline V gene data show CDR1 as SGHTA and CDR2 as FQGNSA.

The V and J genes are TRBV18 and TRBJ2-1; maybe TRBD2 (6 bases). The germline gives CDR1 KGHSH, CDR2 LQKENI. CDR3 length: 18 residues. The germline V and J ends were trimmed by 3 bases and 1 base, with 19 bases remaining between them. The CDR3 DNA is TGTGCCAGCTCACCGGGCCGCGAGCGGGTCTTGTCCTACAATGAGCAGTTCTTC. This encodes CASSPGRERVLSYNEQFF.

The V call is TRBV5-4, the J call TRBJ2-7, with D hard to call. V shed 5 bases and J shed 0 bases, with 12 bases lying between them. The CDR3 runs 14 residues. The V gene's germline CDR1 is SGHNT and CDR2 YYREEE (reference sequence). The CDR3 reads CASRSHEPSYEQYF. The CDR3 nucleotides read TGTGCCAGCAGAAGCCACGAACCCTCCTACGAGCAGTACTTC.

The gene calls are TRBV9 and TRBJ2-1; possibly TRBD1 for D (6 bases). Germline loops: CDR1 SGDLS, CDR2 YYNGEE. V lost 2 bases, J lost 5 bases, and 17 bases lay in between. The CDR3 spans 16 residues. The CDR3 here is CASSVSGGLVNNEQFF. The CDR3 bases are TGTGCCAGCAGCGTCAGTGGGGGCCTGGTAAACAATGAGCAGTTCTTC.